The entry that follows covers one TCR beta chain sequence. This clone was detected many times. Its antigen remains unidentified. Per-base quality was not reported, and no clone a single base away is much larger than it. The CDR3 numbers 15 residues from cysteine through phenylalanine. CDR3 DNA only is kept here, 45 bases in frame from base 1. Between the V and J ends, shortened by 2 bases and 1 base respectively, the junction contains 13 bases. CDR1 is given as SGHNT and CDR2 as YYREEE, both from the germline V gene (reference sequence). A second Seattle source provided samples from volunteer blood donors who had recovered from COVID-19. Each collaborating institution followed its own protocols to collect whole blood in K2EDTA tubes. For TCRbeta analysis, collaborator samples were shipped as frozen whole blood, as isolated PBMCs, or as DNA extracted from either sample type. TCRbeta CDR3 regions were amplified from genomic DNA by means of the immunoSEQ Assay, a bias-controlled multiplex PCR. The source study handled its data this way. The number of nucleated cells in each sample was estimated by amplification of reference gene primers within the assay. To quantify the absolute abundance of each unique TCRbeta CDR3 rearrangement, sequence reads were collapsed and filtered. For each sample, productive Simpson clonality was calculated as the square root of Simpson's diversity index across productive rearrangements. Drawn from immuneACCESS, this table holds only the in-frame rearrangements with V and J called that TCRdb kept. Clones are partly lost; checked studies trace under half to an unresolved V gene and leave the rest unexplained. V and J calls and clone size are as listed in that table; D and trimming were resolved from the DNA. This sample is represented by hundreds of thousands of clones; 83% of them were singletons. Roughly 10% of the sample is held by the ten biggest clonotypes.

This specimen belongs to a study of blood T cell repertoires in COVID-19 (dated by TCRdb to 2020 to 2022). Concerning the study at large: Samples covering the acute and convalescent phases of COVID-19 were provided by collaborators in the United States, Italy and Spain. The material from the prospective study consisted of cDNA or gDNA derived from T cells, B-cell-depleted T cells, or PBMCs. Deeply sampled blood TCRbeta repertoires from subjects exposed to, actively infected with, or recovered from COVID-19 were included in the dataset. The repertoires were made available in a free public database intended to serve as a resource for research on the immune response to SARS-CoV-2. Samples came from the ongoing ImmuneRACE study (first 160 participants) plus 1,254 subjects from 6 global collaborators. Nearly every sample came with metadata listing a de-identified subject ID, COVID-19 status, age in years and sex. HLA class I and class II types, where available, came from metadata supplied by the sample provider rather than from assay-based typing.

What the work shows at the level of the full study, not this receptor alone: The amount of clinical and demographic metadata varied by source and participant and was provided uncurated.

Sequenced material: peripheral blood. This receptor chain uses TRBV5-4 and TRBJ2-7; possibly the D gene is TRBD1, per 5 matching bases. This TCR came from a woman in her forties or fifties who had recovered from COVID-19. The CDR3 in this case is CASSFWQGFSYEQYF. DNA sequence: TGTGCCAGCAGCTTTTGGCAGGGTTTTTCCTACGAGCAGTACTTC.